These T cell receptor beta chains were read from a single sample in a study of cytotoxic CD8 clonotypes in ibrutinib-treated CLL. TCRdb keeps only in-frame clones here, not all; method: immunoSEQ multiplex PCR. The sample includes tens of thousands of clones, more than 70% seen only once; the top ten take about 45%. This specimen consisted of PBMCs, obtained after 12 months of ibrutinib treatment. The receptor set was obtained from a human donor with chronic lymphocytic leukemia. The CDR3 runs from the conserved cysteine through the conserved F or W. A D gene is named only where the DNA matches it firmly. Clone size is not always given. Where it is, it says once, few, many or a class for expanded clones.

TRBV7-3,TRBD1,NA,TRBJ2-1,TGTGCCAGCAGCTACGGACAGGGAAACAATGAGCAGTTCTTC,CASSYGQGNNEQFF
TRBV6-6,NA,NA,TRBJ2-1,TGTGCCAGCAGTGATACAGGGCCTTGGGGCAATGAGCAGTTCTTC,CASSDTGPWGNEQFF
TRBV7-3,NA,NA,TRBJ2-3,TGTGCCAGCAGCTTAGGGAGTAGCACAGATACGCAGTATTTT,CASSLGSSTDTQYF
TRBV5-1,TRBD2,NA,TRBJ2-1,TGCGCCAGCAGCCGAGGGACTAGCGGGACAATCAATGAGCAGTTCTTC,CASSRGTSGTINEQFF
TRBV5-1,NA,NA,TRBJ1-5,TGCGCCAGCAGCCGTTTAGGCGGCCAGGAACAGCCCCAGCATTTT,CASSRLGGQEQPQHF
TRBV11-3,NA,few,TRBJ2-5,TGTGCCAGCAGCTTTAGGGGGGAGACCCAGTACTTC,CASSFRGETQYF
TRBV7-9,NA,few,TRBJ2-5,TGTGCCAGCAGCTTACATATTGCGGGCCAAGAGACCCAGTACTTC,CASSLHIAGQETQYF
TRBV5-1,NA,NA,TRBJ2-2,TGCGCCAGCAGTGGCGGGCACTTAACTACCGGGGAGCTGTTTTTT,CASSGGHLTTGELFF
TRBV6-6,TRBD2,few,TRBJ2-2,TGTGCCACCGACCGACTAGCGGGGATTACCGGGGAGCTGTTTTTT,CATDRLAGITGELFF
TRBV2,NA,NA,TRBJ2-1,TGTGCCAGCAGTGAGGAACTAGTTGGGAAGTTCTTC,CASSEELVGKFF
TRBV29-1,TRBD1,few,TRBJ2-2,TGCAGCGTTTTGACAGGGGGCACCGGGGAGCTGTTTTTT,CSVLTGGTGELFF
TRBV11-2,TRBD2,NA,TRBJ2-1,TGTGCCAGCAGCTTACCGACTAGCGGGAGTGAGCAGTTCTTC,CASSLPTSGSEQFF
TRBV30,NA,NA,TRBJ2-3,TGTGCCTGGAGCTTCACAGATACGCAGTATTTT,CAWSFTDTQYF
TRBV6-1,NA,NA,TRBJ2-7,TGTGCCAGCACCGAAACATTCCTGCGCTACGAGCAGTACTTC,CASTETFLRYEQYF
TRBV29-1,TRBD2,NA,TRBJ2-7,TGCAGCGGAATACTAGCGGCCTCTTTCAAGCAGTACTTC,CSGILAASFKQYF
TRBV5-1,NA,NA,TRBJ1-2,TGCGCCAGCAGCTTGGAAGTACGGGGCGCGGGCGGCTACACCTTC,CASSLEVRGAGGYTF
TRBV7-8,NA,NA,TRBJ2-7,TGTGCCAGCAGCTTGCCCGGGATATACGAGCAGTACTTC,CASSLPGIYEQYF
TRBV30,TRBD2,NA,TRBJ2-5,TGTGCCTGGGATATCGGACTAGCGGGAGAAGAGACCCAGTACTTC,CAWDIGLAGEETQYF
TRBV19,TRBD1,few,TRBJ1-2,TGTGCCAGTAGCCAGGACAGGGGGCGTTTCAGGCCCTATGGCTACACCTTC,CASSQDRGRFRPYGYTF
TRBV6-1,NA,NA,TRBJ2-3,TGTGCCATCTCCAGGACGTGGGCGGGAGATACGCAGTATTTT,CAISRTWAGDTQYF
TRBV7-9,NA,NA,TRBJ2-1,TGTGCCAGCAGACGCCCGTCCGATTGGAATGAGCAGTTCTTC,CASRRPSDWNEQFF
TRBV18,NA,NA,TRBJ2-2,TGTGCCAGCTCATCCACCGGGACATCCCTCCTCGGGGAGCTGTTTTTT,CASSSTGTSLLGELFF
TRBV5-1,TRBD2,NA,TRBJ2-6,TGCGCCAGCGGCCCCGGGGTAGCGGGAGCTGGGGCCAACGTCCTGACTTTC,CASGPGVAGAGANVLTF
TRBV2,TRBD2,NA,TRBJ2-3,TGTGCCAGCAGTTCGACGGGGCGACTAGCGGGAGTGGATACGCAGTATTTT,CASSSTGRLAGVDTQYF
TRBV27,TRBD1,NA,TRBJ1-4,TGTGCCAGCAGCAAGGGACAGGGATCAACTAATGAAAAACTGTTTTTT,CASSKGQGSTNEKLFF
TRBV9,NA,once,TRBJ2-1,TGTGCCAGCAGCGTAGACCCGACAGGAACCTACAATGAGCAGTTCTTC,CASSVDPTGTYNEQFF
TRBV11-2,NA,few,TRBJ2-1,TGTGCCAGCAGTAAAAAAGGACGTACTGAGCAGTTCTTC,CASSKKGRTEQFF
TRBV18,NA,NA,TRBJ2-2,TGTGCCAGCTCACCAGTGGACAGCTACACCGGGGAGCTGTTTTTT,CASSPVDSYTGELFF
TRBV11-2,NA,NA,TRBJ2-5,TGTGCCAGCAGCCAGCGGGCGGGACATTGGGAGACCCAGTACTTC,CASSQRAGHWETQYF
TRBV29-1,TRBD1,few,TRBJ2-7,TGCAGCGTGATGACAGGGGGCTATGGGGAGCAGTACTTC,CSVMTGGYGEQYF
TRBV13,NA,few,TRBJ2-7,TGTGCCAGCAGCTTAGCTGGGGGCGGTGAGCAGTACTTC,CASSLAGGGEQYF
TRBV13,TRBD1,NA,TRBJ2-3,TGTGCCAGCAGCTTAGCGACAGGGGCAGATACGCAGTATTTT,CASSLATGADTQYF
TRBV19,TRBD1,NA,TRBJ1-5,TGTGCCAGTAAGGGGAACAGGGGGTTTAATCAGCCCCAGCATTTT,CASKGNRGFNQPQHF
TRBV19,NA,NA,TRBJ2-5,TGTGCCAGTAGTATACAAACTAGCTGGGAGACCCAGTACTTC,CASSIQTSWETQYF
TRBV29-1,TRBD1,NA,TRBJ2-3,TGCAGCGTTGAAGGACAGGGGGCAGGAGATACGCAGTATTTT,CSVEGQGAGDTQYF
TRBV18,NA,NA,TRBJ1-4,TGTGCCAGCTCAGACCCAGGGGCAACTAATGAAAAACTGTTTTTT,CASSDPGATNEKLFF
TRBV2,NA,NA,TRBJ2-7,TGTGCCAGCAGTGATGGTTCGGGGACGGGGTACGAGCAGTACTTC,CASSDGSGTGYEQYF
TRBV6-5,TRBD2,many,TRBJ2-7,TGTGCCAGCAGCCATCCGGGACTAGAGAAATACGAGCAGTACTTC,CASSHPGLEKYEQYF
TRBV5-1,NA,NA,TRBJ1-2,TGCGCCAGCAGCTGGACACCTCATAACTATGGCTACACCTTC,CASSWTPHNYGYTF
TRBV5-1,NA,NA,TRBJ2-5,TGCGCCAGCAGCTTGGGGTTGTCCCAGTACTTC,CASSLGLSQYF
TRBV11-2,NA,NA,TRBJ2-4,TGTGCCAGCAGCCCTGAGGGCGTAACAAACATTCAGTACTTC,CASSPEGVTNIQYF
TRBV9,NA,NA,TRBJ2-3,TGTGCCAGCAGCGTAGCCGGCAGAACAGATACGCAGTATTTT,CASSVAGRTDTQYF
TRBV7-2,NA,NA,TRBJ2-7,TGTGCCAGCAGCCCCCCTGCGGCCGAGCAGTACTTC,CASSPPAAEQYF
TRBV6-1,NA,few,TRBJ1-1,TGTGCCAGCAGTGAAGGGTCCAGGCGGACCACTGAAGCTTTCTTT,CASSEGSRRTTEAFF
TRBV10-2,NA,NA,TRBJ2-7,TGCGCCAGCAGATCAGGATCAGGAGTAGGCTACGAGCAGTACTTC,CASRSGSGVGYEQYF
TRBV19,TRBD2,NA,TRBJ2-1,TGTGCCAGTAGCAATCCGGGACTAGCGGGGGGGAGGAATGAGCAGTTCTTC,CASSNPGLAGGRNEQFF
TRBV6-5,NA,NA,TRBJ2-5,TGTGCCAGTCAACCTCGTTGGGGGACCCAGTACTTC,CASQPRWGTQYF
TRBV7-7,NA,NA,TRBJ1-1,TGTGCTAGCAGCACGGACAGGAACACTGAAGCTTTCTTT,CASSTDRNTEAFF
TRBV7-9,NA,many,TRBJ1-1,TGTGCCAGCAGTGATTTTGGACACACTGAAGCTTTCTTT,CASSDFGHTEAFF
TRBV28,NA,NA,TRBJ1-5,TGTGCCAGCAGCTTGACAGGAAGGGGGCAGCCCCAGCATTTT,CASSLTGRGQPQHF
TRBV18,TRBD1,few,TRBJ1-5,TGTGCCAGCTCACCCGGGACAGGGGCCGGCGGGCAGCCCCAGCATTTT,CASSPGTGAGGQPQHF
TRBV4-1,NA,NA,TRBJ2-2,TGCGCCAGCGGAGATCGTCGGGGGAACACCGGGGAGCTGTTTTTT,CASGDRRGNTGELFF
TRBV7-9,NA,few,TRBJ2-3,TGTGCCAGCAGCAGGGCAGGCCCAGATACGCAGTATTTT,CASSRAGPDTQYF